This TCR beta chain was captured by sequencing in a study of early stage breast cancer tumors. At the level of the study: ER+/PR+/HER2- status applied to about 70% of the 16 invasive breast tumors. Study results and limitations: Compared with adjacent normal breast, tumors showed 2.5 to 3-fold denser, more clonal T cells.

Trimming at V came to 7 bases and at J to 10 bases, leaving 16 bases not matched to a gene. The CDR3 runs to 17 residues. Germline CDR1 reads MNHEY; CDR2 reads SMNVEV (reference sequence). A note on this clone: What it recognizes is unknown.

Sequencing used immunoSEQ multiplex PCR; TCRdb keeps in-frame clones, though not all of them. This sample has just over 70,000 clones; under 85% occur once, and the top ten carry approximately 3.7%. Material for sequencing was blood. The TCR comes from a person in their sixties or seventies with breast cancer. The chain uses TRBV27 and TRBJ1-6; 10 positions match TRBD1. CDR3 region: CASTKTLTSGQGSPLHF. CDR3 DNA: TGTGCCAGCACGAAAACCCTGACCTCGGGACAGGGGTCACCCCTCCACTTT.